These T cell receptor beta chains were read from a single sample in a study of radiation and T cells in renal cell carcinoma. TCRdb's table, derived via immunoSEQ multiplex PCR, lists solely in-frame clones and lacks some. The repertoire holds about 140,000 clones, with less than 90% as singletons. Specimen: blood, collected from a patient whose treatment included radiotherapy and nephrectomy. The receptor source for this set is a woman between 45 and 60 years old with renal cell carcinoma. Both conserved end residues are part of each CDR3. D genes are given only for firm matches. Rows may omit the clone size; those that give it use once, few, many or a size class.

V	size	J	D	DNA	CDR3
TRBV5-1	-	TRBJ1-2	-	TGCGCCAGCAGCTTGGTAGGGTCTGGTTCGGGGGATGGCTACACCTTC	CASSLVGSGSGDGYTF
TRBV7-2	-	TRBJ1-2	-	TGTGCCAGCAGCTTACAGGGGCCGCAATCTAGCTATGGCTACACCTTC	CASSLQGPQSSYGYTF
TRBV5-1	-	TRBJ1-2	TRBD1	TGCGCCAGCAGCTCCCGGACAGGGGGAAGCGGCTACACCTTC	CASSSRTGGSGYTF
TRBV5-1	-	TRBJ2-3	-	TGCGCCAGCAGCTTGGGGACCGGGGAAACAGATACGCAGTATTTT	CASSLGTGETDTQYF
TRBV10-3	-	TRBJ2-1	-	TGTGCCATCAGTGAGACCCTCACTGAGCAGTTCTTC	CAISETLTEQFF
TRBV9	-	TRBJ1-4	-	TGTGCCAGCAGCGTTTCGGTCGACAGACAACTGTTTTTT	CASSVSVDRQLFF
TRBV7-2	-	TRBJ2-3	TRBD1	TGTGCCAGCAGCATCGACAGGGGCACAGATACGCAGTATTTT	CASSIDRGTDTQYF
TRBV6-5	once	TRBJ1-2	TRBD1	TGTGCCAGCAGTTACTCGGGGACAGGCGGCTACACCTTC	CASSYSGTGGYTF
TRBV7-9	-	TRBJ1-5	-	TGTGCCAGCAGCTTATTTGGAAATAGCAATCAGCCCCAGCATTTT	CASSLFGNSNQPQHF
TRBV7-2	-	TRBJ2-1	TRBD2	TGTGCCAGCAGCTCCATAGCGGGAGAGGGGAATGAGCAGTTCTTC	CASSSIAGEGNEQFF
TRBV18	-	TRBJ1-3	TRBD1	TGTGCCAGCTCACCCGGGACAGGGGGTGGAAACACCATATATTTT	CASSPGTGGGNTIYF
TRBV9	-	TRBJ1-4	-	TGTGCCAGCAGCGTAGGAGGGAATAATGAAAAACTGTTTTTT	CASSVGGNNEKLFF
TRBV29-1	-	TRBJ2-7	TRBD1	TGCAGCGGCGGGACAGGGGGCGTGGGCGAGCAGTACTTC	CSGGTGGVGEQYF
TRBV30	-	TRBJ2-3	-	TGTGCCTGTTTCGGTCGCACAGATACGCAGTATTTT	CACFGRTDTQYF
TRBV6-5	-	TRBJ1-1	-	TGTGCCAGCAGTTACTCGATAACAGGCGGGAACACTGAAGCTTTCTTT	CASSYSITGGNTEAFF
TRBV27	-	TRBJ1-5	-	TGTGCCAGCCAGGAGGTGAGTAGCAATCAGCCCCAGCATTTT	CASQEVSSNQPQHF
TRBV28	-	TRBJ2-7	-	TGTGCCAGCAGTTTAGGGTCTAGCTTTCTCTACGAGCAGTACTTC	CASSLGSSFLYEQYF
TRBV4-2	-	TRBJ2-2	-	TGTGCCAGCAGCAACCGGGACTCCTTAGCCGGGGAGCTGTTTTTT	CASSNRDSLAGELFF
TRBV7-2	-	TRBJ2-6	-	TGTGCCAGCAGCCCGAGGACAACTGTCCTCTTCAGGGCCAACGTCCTGACTTTC	CASSPRTTVLFRANVLTF
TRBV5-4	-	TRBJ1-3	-	TGTGCCAGCAGCTTGGGGGCCAGGGGCGCTTCTGGAAACACCATATATTTT	CASSLGARGASGNTIYF
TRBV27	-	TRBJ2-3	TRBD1	TGTGCCAGCAGCCCTGGACAGGGGTTAACAGATACGCAGTATTTT	CASSPGQGLTDTQYF
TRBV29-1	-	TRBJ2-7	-	TGCAGCGTCCTCATCCCCACAGGCTCCTACGAGCAGTACTTC	CSVLIPTGSYEQYF
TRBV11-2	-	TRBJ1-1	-	TGTGCCAGCAGCCCGGGGAGGGTCCCTGAAGCTTTCTTT	CASSPGRVPEAFF
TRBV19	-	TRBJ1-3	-	TGTGCCAGTAGTTCAAAAGTAAACACCATATATTTT	CASSSKVNTIYF
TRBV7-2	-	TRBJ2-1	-	TGTGCCAGCAGCTTAGCTGGTAATCCTTACAATGAGCAGTTCTTC	CASSLAGNPYNEQFF
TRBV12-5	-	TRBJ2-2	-	TGTGCTAGTGGTTCCCAGATGTCCGGGGAGCTGTTTTTT	CASGSQMSGELFF
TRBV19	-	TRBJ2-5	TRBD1	TGTGCCAGTAGCCTGTCCCGGGACAGTCAAGAGACCCAGTACTTC	CASSLSRDSQETQYF
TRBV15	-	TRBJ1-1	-	TGTGCCACCAGCAGAGTGAGGGGAATTGAAGCTTTCTTT	CATSRVRGIEAFF
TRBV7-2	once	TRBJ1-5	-	TGTGCCAGCAGCAGCCTCAATCAGCCCCAGCATTTT	CASSSLNQPQHF
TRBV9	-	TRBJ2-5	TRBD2	TGTGCCAGCAGCGTAGGTACTAGCGATGAGACCCAGTACTTC	CASSVGTSDETQYF
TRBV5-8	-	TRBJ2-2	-	TGTGCCAGCAGCTTTGGAGGGCAACCGTTTACCGGGGAGCTGTTTTTT	CASSFGGQPFTGELFF
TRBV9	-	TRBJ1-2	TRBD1	TGTGCCAGCAGCGTAGATGGGGACAGCAACTATGGCTACACCTTC	CASSVDGDSNYGYTF
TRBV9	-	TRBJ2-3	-	TGTGCCAGCAGCGTAGCGGGAGTCACAGATACGCAGTATTTT	CASSVAGVTDTQYF
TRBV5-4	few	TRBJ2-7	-	TGTGCCAGCAGCAGATGGGGTGGAGGGCAGTACTTC	CASSRWGGGQYF
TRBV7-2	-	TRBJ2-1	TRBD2	TGTGCCAGCAGCCCAGTAGCGGGGGGGCACAATGAGCAGTTCTTC	CASSPVAGGHNEQFF
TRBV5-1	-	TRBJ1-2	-	TGCGCCAGCAGCTTGGCCGGCAGATCTGGCTACACCTTC	CASSLAGRSGYTF